Sequencing of this TCR beta chain was carried out in a study of T cell clonotyping in hematopoietic cell transplantation. Time point noted: recipient sample about 28 days before transplant, after cytoreduction. The V and J ends lost 3 bases and 7 bases respectively, with 12 bases between them. The CDR3 runs to 13 residues. Germline-derived CDR1 and CDR2 are KGHSH and LQKENI. The assay was immunoSEQ multiplex PCR, and TCRdb's table has in-frame clones only and misses some. Of 45,000 to 60,000 clones listed, around 86% were seen once; the top ten hold under 6.5%. This chain connects TRBV18 to TRBJ1-2; D is undetermined. The source was peripheral blood mononuclear cells, collected before stem cell transplant. The receptor comes from a man in his sixties with biphenotypic leukemia. Some clones in this sample may be carry-over from other donors' samples. CDR3 loop: CASSPAGEGGYTF. The CDR3 nucleotides are TGTGCCAGCTCACCCGCAGGCGAGGGTGGCTACACCTTC.